This is a list of T cell receptor beta chains from one sample in a study of human T cells and chemical hapten exposure. Via MiXCR, TCRdb re-called the RACE reads, giving one row per CDR3 protein. The sample shows approximately 370,000 distinct CDR3 sequences, around 5% of them seen only once. Sequences were derived from whole blood, sampled in connection with sensitization to the hapten diphenylcyclopropenone (DPC). The receptors originated from a woman aged 18-35 years with alopecia areata. Some clones in this sample may be carry-over from other donors' samples. Both conserved end residues are part of each CDR3. Rows give clone size only sometimes, using once, few, many, or a class for an expanded clone.

many,TRBJ1-2,TRBV29-1,CSVAPGQEGYGYTF
-,TRBJ2-1,TRBV7-2,CAVAAVSPDEQFF
many,TRBJ2-1,TRBV4-2,CASSQGQLAGGNEQFF
many,TRBJ2-3,TRBV29-1,CSVARITDTQYF
few,TRBJ1-2,TRBV7-9,CASSSYGTGSYGYTF
many,TRBJ1-2,TRBV20-1,CSAPPGQTVYGYTF
many,TRBJ1-1,TRBV6-2/TRBV6-3,CASSHQRQGSEAFF
few,TRBJ2-5,TRBV12-3/TRBV12-4,CASSHGTSQETQYF
-,TRBJ1-4,TRBV20-1,CSANKPGTGTEKLFF
-,TRBJ2-5,TRBV19,CASRQNQGQETQYF
many,TRBJ2-3,TRBV28,CASRSGTGADTQYF
-,TRBJ1-2,TRBV7-2,CASSYGQGGYYGYTF
-,TRBJ1-5,TRBV12-3/TRBV12-4,CASSLGVRPYGNQPQHF
many,TRBJ1-1,TRBV29-1,CSVGGGTSTEAFF
many,TRBJ2-3,TRBV6-5,CASSLQGPDTQYF
-,TRBJ2-7,TRBV7-2,CASSPGLVGYEQYF
many,TRBJ1-2,TRBV29-1,CSVSSGGANYGYTF